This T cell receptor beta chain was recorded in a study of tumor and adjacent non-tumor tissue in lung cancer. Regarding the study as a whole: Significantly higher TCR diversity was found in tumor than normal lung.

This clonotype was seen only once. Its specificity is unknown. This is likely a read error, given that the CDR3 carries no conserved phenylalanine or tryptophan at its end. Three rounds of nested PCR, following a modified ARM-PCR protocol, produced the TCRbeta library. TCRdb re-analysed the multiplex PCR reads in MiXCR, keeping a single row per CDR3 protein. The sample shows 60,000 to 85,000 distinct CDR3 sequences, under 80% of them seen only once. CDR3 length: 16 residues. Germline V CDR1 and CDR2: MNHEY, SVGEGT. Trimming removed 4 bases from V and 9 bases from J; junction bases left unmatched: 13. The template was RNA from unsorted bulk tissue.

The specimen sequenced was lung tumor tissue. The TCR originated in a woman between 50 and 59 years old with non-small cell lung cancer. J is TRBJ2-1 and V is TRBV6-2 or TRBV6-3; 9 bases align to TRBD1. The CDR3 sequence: CASSSFDGTGFGEQFI. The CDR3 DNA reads TGTGCCAGCAGTTCCTTCGACGGGACAGGGTTTGGTGAGCAGTTCATC.